The 30 T cell receptor beta chains below come from one sample, sequenced in a study of Ad26.COV2.S vaccination and SARS-CoV-2 variants. This sample's treatment: some 19 received Ad26.COV2.S at low or high dose, single or two shots; 5 received placebo; per-sample allocation not given. Sample collection was performed on day 63 after the first vaccine or placebo injection. Profiled with immunoSEQ multiplex PCR; TCRdb holds only in-frame clones, not every one. The sample yields 450,000 to 550,000 clones, 80% to 90% seen once. Sequencing was performed on peripheral blood, taken in a trial of Ad26.COV2.S vaccine versus placebo. These TCRs come from a person between 18 and 60 years old who received the Ad26.COV2.S COVID-19 vaccine or a placebo.

The CDR3 loop is CASSVDSGSSYEQYF. CDR3 sequence (DNA): TGTGCCAGCAGCGTAGACAGCGGAAGCTCCTACGAGCAGTACTTC. This chain joins TRBV9 and TRBJ2-7, with TRBD2 as a possible D gene (5 bases). Germline V CDR1 and CDR2: SGDLS, YYNGEE. Trimming took 0 bases from V and 0 from J, leaving 10 bases between them. This CDR3 is 15 amino acids long.

The V and J genes are TRBV4-2 and TRBJ2-1, with a tentative D call TRBD1 (5 bases). The CDR3 consists of 15 residues. Germline CDR1 LGHNA, CDR2 YNFKEQ. Trimming left V 1 base short and J 4 bases short, with 11 bases between. CDR3 nucleotide sequence: TGTGCCAGCAGCCAAGCCGGTGGGGCTTACAATGAGCAGTTCTTC. Amino acids: CASSQAGGAYNEQFF.

The rearrangement uses TRBV2 and TRBJ2-1; D remains ambiguous. Germline lookup yields CDR1 SNHLY and CDR2 FYNNEI. The CDR3 sequence is 12 residues long. V was trimmed by 1 base and J by 9 bases, leaving 7 bases between them. The CDR3 region is CASSEGVFEQFF. The CDR3 DNA sequence: TGTGCCAGCAGTGAAGGCGTATTTGAGCAGTTCTTC.

The chain combines TRBV29-1 with TRBJ1-2; no definite D call. The ends were cut back, 6 bases at V and 8 bases at J, with 16 bases in the middle. Germline V gene lookup returns CDR1 SQVTM and CDR2 ANQGSEA. The CDR3 is 12 amino acids. CDR3 coding DNA: TGCAGCGTAATCGATTTAACTAGAGGCTACACCTTC. It is translated as CSVIDLTRGYTF.

The chain joins TRBV4-1 to TRBJ1-2; no definite D call. Trimming left V 1 base short and J 4 bases short, with 13 bases between. Germline V gene data show CDR1 as MGHRA and CDR2 as YSYEKL. The CDR3 sequence is 15 residues long. The CDR3 DNA sequence: TGCGCCAGCAGCCAAGTATCAGTGTCTGGCTATGGCTACACCTTC. It is translated as CASSQVSVSGYGYTF.

As DNA, the CDR3 is TGTGCCAGCTCACCACCCCAGCGGGAGTTGTCGGGTGAGCAGTTCTTC. This sequence encodes CASSPPQRELSGEQFF. V is TRBV18 and J is TRBJ2-1, with 8 bases aligning to TRBD2. This CDR3 region has 16 residues. V lost 0 bases and J lost 9; bases outside the gene matches: 10. CDR1 KGHSH and CDR2 LQKENI come from the germline V gene.

The rearrangement joins TRBV4-1 to TRBJ2-4; D unclear. This CDR3 spans 15 amino acids. The germline gives CDR1 MGHRA, CDR2 YSYEKL. V dropped 0 bases and J dropped 5 bases, with 11 bases sitting between them. The CDR3 sequence is CASSQDAFTQNIQYF. The CDR3 region has the DNA TGCGCCAGCAGCCAAGATGCGTTCACCCAAAACATTCAGTACTTC.

V and J are TRBV11-2 and TRBJ2-3, with TRBD2 matching over 7 bases. Germline V gene lookup returns CDR1 SGHAT and CDR2 FQNNGV. J lost 3 bases, V lost 2 bases, and 8 bases had no gene match. The CDR3 length is 16 residues. CDR3 protein: CASSLISPAGTDTQYF. For the CDR3, the DNA is TGTGCCAGCAGCTTAATATCCCCAGCGGGGACAGATACGCAGTATTTT.

This clone was seen once. J is TRBJ2-7 and V is TRBV4-1, with D perhaps matching TRBD1 (7 bases). The germline V and J ends were trimmed by 6 bases and 2 bases, with 14 bases remaining between them. Germline V gives CDR1 MGHRA, CDR2 YSYEKL. CDR3 size: 14 residues. The CDR3 nucleotides read TGCGCCAGCAGTCGCGGGACAGCGACCTACGAGCAGTACTTC. Translated: CASSRGTATYEQYF.

The J gene is TRBJ1-1, the V gene TRBV28; possibly TRBD1 for D (5 bases). The CDR3 has 15 residues. The germline gives CDR1 MDHEN, CDR2 SYDVKM. V gave up 4 bases and J gave up 6 bases, with 18 bases separating them. Here the CDR3 reads CASSSGGGIEAEAFF. DNA of the CDR3: TGTGCCAGCAGTTCGGGGGGGGGAATAGAGGCTGAAGCTTTCTTT.

This chain uses TRBV18 with TRBJ2-1; D is perhaps TRBD2 (5 bases). Trimming cost V 0 bases and J 9 bases, with 6 bases left between them. Per germline, CDR1 KGHSH and CDR2 LQKENI. This CDR3 has 12 amino acids. The CDR3 region is CASSPPGGEQFF. The CDR3 DNA reads as TGTGCCAGCTCACCACCTGGAGGTGAGCAGTTCTTC.

The chain joins TRBV20-1 to TRBJ1-2; D is undetermined. The CDR3 covers 11 residues. V gave up 3 bases and J gave up 6 bases, with 8 bases separating them. Germline values: CDR1 DFQATT, CDR2 SNEGSKA (reference sequence). In nucleotides, the CDR3 is TGCAGTGCTAGTGTCGGGGATGGCTACACCTTC. Encoded protein: CSASVGDGYTF.

The chain joins TRBV5-1 to TRBJ2-3; either TRBD1 or TRBD2 may supply D (5 bases each). The CDR3 covers 17 residues. The germline V gene encodes CDR1 SGHRS and CDR2 YFSETQ. Deletions cut 4 bases from V and 0 bases from J, with 18 bases between. The CDR3 nucleotides are TGCGCCAGCAGCCCGGGGCGGGCCGTAGGAAGCACAGATACGCAGTATTTT. Amino acids: CASSPGRAVGSTDTQYF.

The chain couples TRBV6-5 to TRBJ2-2, with D perhaps TRBD2 (5 bases). Germline V CDR1 and CDR2: MNHEY, SVGAGI. The CDR3 consists of 14 residues. Trimming removed 8 bases at V and 1 base at J, with 11 bases between. In nucleotides, the CDR3 is TGTGCCAGCGGTAAGGGAGTGAACACCGGGGAGCTGTTTTTT. This gives the protein CASGKGVNTGELFF.

This chain links TRBV4-1 with TRBJ1-5; maybe TRBD1 (5 bases). The length of the CDR3 is 16 residues. Per germline, CDR1 MGHRA and CDR2 YSYEKL. V dropped 1 base and J dropped 6 bases, with 16 bases sitting between them. The CDR3, as DNA: TGCGCCAGCAGCCAAGGGCAGGGCCCACTGGGTCAGCCCCAGCATTTT. Amino acid sequence: CASSQGQGPLGQPQHF.

The J gene is TRBJ2-1, the V gene TRBV24-1; D is ambiguous. The CDR3 contains 15 residues. Germline V gene lookup returns CDR1 KGHDR and CDR2 SFDVKD. V was pared by 1 base and J by 0 bases, with 6 bases between. CDR3 sequence (DNA): TGTGCCACCAGTGATTTTCAATCCTCCTACAATGAGCAGTTCTTC. Protein sequence: CATSDFQSSYNEQFF.

The V call is TRBV19, the J call TRBJ1-3, with a tentative D call TRBD1 (6 bases). The V end lost 7 bases, the J end lost 0 bases, and 16 bases lay between the germline ends. The CDR3 has 16 amino acids. The germline V gene encodes CDR1 LNHDA and CDR2 SQIVND (reference sequence). CDR3 sequence (DNA): TGTGCCAGTACCAGAGGGGGGGCTAGCTCTGGAAACACCATATATTTT. This encodes CASTRGGASSGNTIYF.

The chain carries TRBV4-3 and TRBJ2-2; D is undetermined. Trimming stripped 1 base from V and 5 bases from J, with 11 bases between. Germline V gene lookup returns CDR1 LGHNA and CDR2 YSLEER. The CDR3 has 15 residues. CDR3 coding DNA: TGCGCCAGCAGCCAAGCCTTCGACCCGACCGGGGAGCTGTTTTTT. Encoded protein: CASSQAFDPTGELFF.

V usage is TRBV24-1 and J usage is TRBJ1-5; no clear D gene. This CDR3 has 14 amino acids. V gave up 4 bases and J gave up 3 bases, with 9 bases separating them. Germline values: CDR1 KGHDR, CDR2 SFDVKD. The CDR3 coding sequence is TGTGCCACCAGTGACCCAAAGTACAATCAGCCCCAGCATTTT. Translated, it gives CATSDPKYNQPQHF.

This sequence joins TRBV24-1 and TRBJ2-1; D tentatively fits TRBD1 or TRBD2 (5 bases each). The V end was cut by 6 bases, the J end by 14 bases, with 13 bases between. Germline-derived CDR1 and CDR2 are KGHDR and SFDVKD. This CDR3 comprises 11 residues. CDR3 bases: TGTGCCACCAGTTCGGGCAGGGAGAAGTTCTTC. Translation gives CATSSGREKFF.

The chain links TRBV3-1 (or the pseudogene TRBV3-2) to TRBJ1-4; 8 bases align to TRBD1. From germline, CDR1 is LGHDT and CDR2 YNNKEL (reference sequence). After removal of 4 bases from V and 8 bases from J, the junction contained 9 bases not matched to a gene. This CDR3 is built from 15 residues. The CDR3 reads CASSPGGRGPEKLFF. CDR3 DNA sequence: TGTGCCAGCAGCCCCGGGGGCAGGGGGCCGGAAAAACTGTTTTTT.

This rearrangement joins TRBV19 to TRBJ1-2, with D perhaps TRBD1 (6 bases). With 5 bases removed from V and 4 bases from J, the gap between germline ends came to 23 bases. Germline assignment: CDR1 LNHDA and CDR2 SQIVND (reference sequence). The CDR3 consists of 17 residues. The CDR3, as DNA: TGTGCCAGTAGTGAGACAGGCTTACGGTACGAGGTCTATGGCTACACCTTC. Protein: CASSETGLRYEVYGYTF.

CDR3 loop: CASSESDAHREQYF. The CDR3 region has the DNA TGTGCCAGCAGTGAAAGCGACGCCCACAGGGAGCAGTACTTC. The rearrangement uses TRBV2 and TRBJ2-7; TRBD1 might be the D (5 bases). Per the germline V gene, CDR1 is SNHLY and CDR2 is FYNNEI. CDR3 length equals 14 residues. V was trimmed by 2 bases and J by 7 bases, leaving 15 bases between them.

J is TRBJ1-5 and V is TRBV18; D ambiguous. Germline V gene sequence: CDR1 KGHSH, CDR2 LQKENI. V gave up 0 bases and J gave up 2 bases, with 11 bases separating them. CDR3 length: 16 amino acids. The CDR3 DNA sequence: TGTGCCAGCTCACCACCGGGAGGGATGCGCAATCAGCCCCAGCATTTT. Amino acid sequence: CASSPPGGMRNQPQHF.

This chain joins TRBV3-1 (or the pseudogene TRBV3-2) and TRBJ1-2; possibly TRBD1 for D (5 bases). V was shortened by 5 bases and J by 5 bases, with 9 bases between the two germline ends. The CDR3 consists of 12 residues. Per germline, CDR1 LGHDT and CDR2 YNNKEL (reference sequence). The CDR3 region is CASSGDQYGYTF. CDR3 DNA: TGTGCCAGCAGCGGGGACCAATATGGCTACACCTTC.

The rearrangement joins TRBV19 to TRBJ1-2; the D is unclear. V lost 5 bases and J lost 4, with 8 bases in between. The CDR3 is 12 residues long. Germline loops: CDR1 LNHDA, CDR2 SQIVND (reference sequence). CDR3 nucleotides: TGTGCCAGTAGTTCCGACCGCTATGGCTACACCTTC. Protein: CASSSDRYGYTF.

This rearrangement joins TRBV11-3 to TRBJ1-5; no clear D. The CDR3 is 13 residues long. V shed 6 bases and J shed 7 bases, with 13 bases lying between them. Germline V gene data show CDR1 as SGHNT and CDR2 as YENEEA. CDR3 loop: CASSLRSDQPQHF. The CDR3 DNA follows: TGTGCCAGCAGTCTTCGATCGGACCAGCCCCAGCATTTT.

The chain couples TRBV21-1 to TRBJ1-3; TRBD1 is taken as the D call from the table, unchecked against the DNA. TRBV21-1 is a listed pseudogene. CDR3 length: 18 residues. The CDR3 DNA is TGTGCCAGCAGCAAAGGAAGGGGGAATGAATCCCATGGAAACACCATATATTTT. Amino acids: CASSKGRGNESHGNTIYF.

This clone appeared a few times. The chain is built from TRBV18 and TRBJ1-5; D uncertain. Germline values: CDR1 KGHSH, CDR2 LQKENI. This CDR3 spans 14 amino acids. V lost 8 bases and J 0 bases, leaving 11 bases between the germline ends. Written as DNA, the CDR3 is TGTGCCAGCCGTAATTCTGCTAGCAATCAGCCCCAGCATTTT. Encoded protein: CASRNSASNQPQHF.

This chain uses TRBV6-6 with TRBJ1-5, with D unclear. The germline V gene has CDR1 MNHNY and CDR2 SVGAGI (reference sequence). CDR3 size: 14 residues. Trimming pared 0 bases from V and 11 bases from J, leaving 14 bases between. CDR3 in amino acids: CASSYSGGEGTQHF. As DNA, the CDR3 is TGTGCCAGCAGTTACTCCGGTGGGGAGGGAACCCAGCATTTT.